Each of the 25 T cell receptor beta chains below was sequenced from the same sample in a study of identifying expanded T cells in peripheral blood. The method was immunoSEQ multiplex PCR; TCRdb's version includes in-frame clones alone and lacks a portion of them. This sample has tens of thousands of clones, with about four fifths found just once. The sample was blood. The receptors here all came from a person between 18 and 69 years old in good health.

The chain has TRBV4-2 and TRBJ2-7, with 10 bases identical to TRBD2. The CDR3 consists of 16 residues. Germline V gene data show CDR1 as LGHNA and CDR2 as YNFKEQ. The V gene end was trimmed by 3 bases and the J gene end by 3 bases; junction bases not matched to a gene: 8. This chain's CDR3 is CASSQDSSGSNYEQYF. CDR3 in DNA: TGTGCCAGCAGCCAGGATTCTAGCGGGAGCAACTACGAGCAGTACTTC.

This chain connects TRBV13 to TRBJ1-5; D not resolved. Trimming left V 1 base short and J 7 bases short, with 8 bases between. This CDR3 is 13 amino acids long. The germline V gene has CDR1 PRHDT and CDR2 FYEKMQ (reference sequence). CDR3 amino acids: CASSLAGEQPQHF. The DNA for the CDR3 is TGTGCCAGCAGCTTAGCAGGAGAACAGCCCCAGCATTTT.

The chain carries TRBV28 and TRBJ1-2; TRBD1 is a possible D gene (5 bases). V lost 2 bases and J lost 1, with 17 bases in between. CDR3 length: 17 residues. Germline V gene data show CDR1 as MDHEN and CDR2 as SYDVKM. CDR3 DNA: TGTGCCAGCAGTTTAGGGACGGTGATAATGGTTAACTATGGCTACACCTTC. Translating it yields CASSLGTVIMVNYGYTF.

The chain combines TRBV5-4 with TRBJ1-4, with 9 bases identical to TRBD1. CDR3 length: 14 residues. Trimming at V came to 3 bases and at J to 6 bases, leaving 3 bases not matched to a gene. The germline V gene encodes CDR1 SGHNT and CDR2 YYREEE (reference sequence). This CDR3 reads CASSSGQGYEKLFF. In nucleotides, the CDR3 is TGTGCCAGCAGCTCGGGACAGGGTTATGAAAAACTGTTTTTT.

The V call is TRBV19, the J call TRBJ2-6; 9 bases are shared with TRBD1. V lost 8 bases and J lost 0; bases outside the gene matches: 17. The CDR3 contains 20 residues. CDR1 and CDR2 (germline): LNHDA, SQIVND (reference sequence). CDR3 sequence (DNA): TGTGCCAGTCTATCTTCTCTTCGGACAGGGGAATACTCTGGGGCCAACGTCCTGACTTTC. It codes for CASLSSLRTGEYSGANVLTF.

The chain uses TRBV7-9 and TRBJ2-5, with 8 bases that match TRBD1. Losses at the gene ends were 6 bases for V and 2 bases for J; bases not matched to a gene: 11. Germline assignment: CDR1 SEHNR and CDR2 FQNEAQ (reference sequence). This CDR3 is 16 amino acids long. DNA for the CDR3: TGTGCCAGCAGACCTCCTCTAGGGGACAGGCAAGAGACCCAGTACTTC. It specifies CASRPPLGDRQETQYF.

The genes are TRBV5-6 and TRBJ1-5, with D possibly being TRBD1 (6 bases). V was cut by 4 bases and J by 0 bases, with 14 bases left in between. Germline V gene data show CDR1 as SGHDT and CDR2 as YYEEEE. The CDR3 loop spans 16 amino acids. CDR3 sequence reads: CASSDGQTYSNQPQHF. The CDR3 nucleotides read TGTGCCAGCAGCGATGGACAGACATATAGCAATCAGCCCCAGCATTTT.

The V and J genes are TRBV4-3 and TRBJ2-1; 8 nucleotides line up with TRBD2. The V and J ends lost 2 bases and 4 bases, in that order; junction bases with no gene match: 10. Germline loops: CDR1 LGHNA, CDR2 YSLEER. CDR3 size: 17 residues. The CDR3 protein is CASSQYIGRAGYNEQFF. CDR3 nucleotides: TGCGCCAGCAGCCAATATATCGGGAGGGCCGGTTACAATGAGCAGTTCTTC.

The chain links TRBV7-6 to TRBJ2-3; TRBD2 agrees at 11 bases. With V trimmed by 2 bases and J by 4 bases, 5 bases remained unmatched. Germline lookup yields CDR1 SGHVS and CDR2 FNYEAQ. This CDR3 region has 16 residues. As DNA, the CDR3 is TGTGCCAGCAGCTTATCACTAGCGGGAGTTGCAGATACGCAGTATTTT. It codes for CASSLSLAGVADTQYF.

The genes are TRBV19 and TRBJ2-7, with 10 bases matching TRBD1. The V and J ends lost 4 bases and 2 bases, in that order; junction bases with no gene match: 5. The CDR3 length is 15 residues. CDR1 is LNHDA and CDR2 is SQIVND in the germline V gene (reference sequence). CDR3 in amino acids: CASSSPGTGAYEQYF. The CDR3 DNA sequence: TGTGCCAGTAGTAGCCCCGGGACAGGGGCCTACGAGCAGTACTTC.

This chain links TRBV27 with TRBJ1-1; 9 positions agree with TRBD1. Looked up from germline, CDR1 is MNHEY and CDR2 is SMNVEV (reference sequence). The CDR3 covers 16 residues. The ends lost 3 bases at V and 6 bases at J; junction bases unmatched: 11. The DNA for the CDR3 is TGTGCCAGCAGTTTGAAACAGGGGGCGCGGAGGCCTGAAGCTTTCTTT. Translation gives CASSLKQGARRPEAFF.

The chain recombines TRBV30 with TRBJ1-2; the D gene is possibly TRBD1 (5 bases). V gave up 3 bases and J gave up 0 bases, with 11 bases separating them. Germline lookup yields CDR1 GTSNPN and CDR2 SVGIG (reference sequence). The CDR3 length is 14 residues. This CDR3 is CAWRQTASNYGYTF. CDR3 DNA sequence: TGTGCCTGGAGGCAGACAGCCTCTAACTATGGCTACACCTTC.

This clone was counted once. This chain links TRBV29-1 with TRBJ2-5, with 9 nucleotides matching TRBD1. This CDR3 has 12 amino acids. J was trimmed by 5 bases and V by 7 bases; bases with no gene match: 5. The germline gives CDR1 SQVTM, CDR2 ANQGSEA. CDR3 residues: CSGGTGLETQYF. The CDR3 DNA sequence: TGCAGCGGGGGGACAGGGTTGGAGACCCAGTACTTC.

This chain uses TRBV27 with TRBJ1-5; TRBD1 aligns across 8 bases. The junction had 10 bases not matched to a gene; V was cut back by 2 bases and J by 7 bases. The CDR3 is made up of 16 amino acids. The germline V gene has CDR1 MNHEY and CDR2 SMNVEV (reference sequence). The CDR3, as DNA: TGTGCCAGCAGTTTAGTTTTCAGGGGGCAGGGGCAGCCCCAGCATTTT. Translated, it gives CASSLVFRGQGQPQHF.

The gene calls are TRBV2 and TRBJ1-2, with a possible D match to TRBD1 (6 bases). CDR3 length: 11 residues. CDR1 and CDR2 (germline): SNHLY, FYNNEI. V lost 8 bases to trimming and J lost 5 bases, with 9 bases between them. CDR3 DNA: TGTGCCAGCGGGAGGGGGTATGGCTACACCTTC. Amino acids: CASGRGYGYTF.

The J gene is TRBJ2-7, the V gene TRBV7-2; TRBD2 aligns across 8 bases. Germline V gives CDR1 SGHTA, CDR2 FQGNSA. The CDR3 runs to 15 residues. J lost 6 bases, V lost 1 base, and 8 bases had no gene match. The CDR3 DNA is TGTGCCAGCAGCTTAGGACTAGCGAACCCTATCGAGCAGTACTTC. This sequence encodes CASSLGLANPIEQYF.

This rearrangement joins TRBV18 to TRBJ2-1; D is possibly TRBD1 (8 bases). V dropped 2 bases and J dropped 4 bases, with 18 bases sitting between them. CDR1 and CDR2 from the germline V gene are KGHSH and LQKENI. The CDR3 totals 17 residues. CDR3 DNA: TGTGCCAGCTCACCAGCCCAGGGGGCGCGGGGGTACAATGAGCAGTTCTTC. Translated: CASSPAQGARGYNEQFF.

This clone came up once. The CDR3 sequence: CASSLAPVDRLLSYEQYF. CDR3 nucleotides: TGTGCCAGCAGCTTAGCACCAGTGGACAGGTTGCTCTCCTACGAGCAGTACTTC. The rearrangement uses TRBV7-2 and TRBJ2-7; the match to TRBD1 covers 7 bases. The V gene end was trimmed by 0 bases and the J gene end by 0 bases; junction bases not matched to a gene: 11. The CDR3 is made up of 18 amino acids. Germline V gene sequence: CDR1 SGHTA, CDR2 FQGNSA.

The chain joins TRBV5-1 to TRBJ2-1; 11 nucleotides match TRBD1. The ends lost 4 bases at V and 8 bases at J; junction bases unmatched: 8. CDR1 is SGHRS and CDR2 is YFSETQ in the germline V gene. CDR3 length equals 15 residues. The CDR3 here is CASSAGTGGGDEQFF. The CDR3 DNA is TGCGCCAGCAGCGCCGGGACAGGGGGTGGGGATGAGCAGTTCTTC.

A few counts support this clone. Here the CDR3 DNA reads TGTGCCAGCAAGGCGGGAGGGGTCACAGATACGCAGTATTTT. Its translation is CASKAGGVTDTQYF. The chain is built from TRBV28 and TRBJ2-3; 9 nucleotides line up with TRBD2. V was clipped by 7 bases and J by 2 bases; unmatched bases: 4. The CDR3 is made up of 14 amino acids. Per the germline V gene, CDR1 is MDHEN and CDR2 is SYDVKM.

This CDR3 is CASSPGQGIYEQYF. CDR3 DNA: TGTGCCAGTTCACCGGGACAGGGAATCTACGAGCAGTACTTC. The chain recombines TRBV19 with TRBJ2-7, with 9 bases matching TRBD1. J lost 3 bases, V lost 8 bases, and 8 bases had no gene match. The CDR3 is 14 residues long. CDR1 is LNHDA and CDR2 is SQIVND in the germline V gene (reference sequence).

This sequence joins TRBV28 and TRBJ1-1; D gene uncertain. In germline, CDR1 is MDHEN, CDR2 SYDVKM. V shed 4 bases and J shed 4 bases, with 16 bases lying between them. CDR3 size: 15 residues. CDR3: CASSSLSRGSTEAFF. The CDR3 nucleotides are TGTGCCAGCAGTTCCCTGTCTCGAGGCAGCACTGAAGCTTTCTTT.

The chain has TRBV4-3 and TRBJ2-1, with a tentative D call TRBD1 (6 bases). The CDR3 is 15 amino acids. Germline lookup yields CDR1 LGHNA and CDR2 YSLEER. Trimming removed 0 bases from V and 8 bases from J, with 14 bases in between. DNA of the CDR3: TGCGCCAGCAGCCAAGAGAACAGGGTAATCGATGAGCAGTTCTTC. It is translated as CASSQENRVIDEQFF.

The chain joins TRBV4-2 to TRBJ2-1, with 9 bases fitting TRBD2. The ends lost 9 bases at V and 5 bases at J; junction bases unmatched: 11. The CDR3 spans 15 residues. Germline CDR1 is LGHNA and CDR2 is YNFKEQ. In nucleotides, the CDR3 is TGTGCCAGTCTGAATAGCGGGAGCCAGAACAATGAGCAGTTCTTC. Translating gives CASLNSGSQNNEQFF.

CDR3 region: CASSLGDRVNEQYF. CDR3 coding DNA: TGTGCCAGCAGCTTAGGTGACAGGGTCAACGAGCAGTACTTC. This chain links TRBV7-8 with TRBJ2-7; TRBD1 aligns across 7 bases. The CDR3 contains 14 residues. V shed 1 base and J 5 bases; nucleotides not matched to a gene: 5. Germline loops: CDR1 SGHVS, CDR2 FQNEAQ.